This entry is about one T cell receptor (beta chain). The sample originates from a study of cytomegalovirus exposure and HLA in healthy donors. Amplification used 60 Vbeta primers and 13 Jbeta primers. TCRdb's table, derived via immunoSEQ multiplex PCR, lists solely in-frame clones and lacks some. The table has some 130,000 clones, 79% seen once; the top ten hold 6.5%. The CDR3 covers 15 residues. From germline, CDR1 is GTSNPN and CDR2 SVGIG (reference sequence). With 2 bases removed from V and 3 bases from J, the gap between germline ends came to 15 bases. The chain has TRBV30 and TRBJ2-3; tentative D call: TRBD1 (6 bases). This clonotype originated in a man aged 40-55 years in good health and CMV-seropositive. The sample comprised PBMCs. This CDR3 reads CAWSIEGVGTDTQYF. In DNA, the CDR3 is TGTGCCTGGAGTATCGAGGGGGTCGGGACAGATACGCAGTATTTT.